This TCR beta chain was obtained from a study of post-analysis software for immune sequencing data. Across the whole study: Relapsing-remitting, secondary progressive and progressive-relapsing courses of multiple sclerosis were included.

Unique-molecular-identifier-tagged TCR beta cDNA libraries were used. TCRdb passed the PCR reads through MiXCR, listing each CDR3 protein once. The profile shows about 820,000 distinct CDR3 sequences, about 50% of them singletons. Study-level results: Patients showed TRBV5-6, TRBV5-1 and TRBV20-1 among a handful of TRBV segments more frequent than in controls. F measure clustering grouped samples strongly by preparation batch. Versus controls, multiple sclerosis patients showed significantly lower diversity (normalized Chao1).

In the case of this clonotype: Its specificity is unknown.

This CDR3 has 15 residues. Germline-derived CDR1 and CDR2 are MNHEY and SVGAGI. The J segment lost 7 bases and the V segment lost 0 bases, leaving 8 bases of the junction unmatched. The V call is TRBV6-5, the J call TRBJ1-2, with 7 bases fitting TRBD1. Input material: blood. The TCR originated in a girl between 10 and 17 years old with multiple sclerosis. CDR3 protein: CASSYSPDRPRGYTF. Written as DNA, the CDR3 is TGTGCCAGCAGTTACTCCCCGGACAGGCCTCGTGGCTACACCTTC.